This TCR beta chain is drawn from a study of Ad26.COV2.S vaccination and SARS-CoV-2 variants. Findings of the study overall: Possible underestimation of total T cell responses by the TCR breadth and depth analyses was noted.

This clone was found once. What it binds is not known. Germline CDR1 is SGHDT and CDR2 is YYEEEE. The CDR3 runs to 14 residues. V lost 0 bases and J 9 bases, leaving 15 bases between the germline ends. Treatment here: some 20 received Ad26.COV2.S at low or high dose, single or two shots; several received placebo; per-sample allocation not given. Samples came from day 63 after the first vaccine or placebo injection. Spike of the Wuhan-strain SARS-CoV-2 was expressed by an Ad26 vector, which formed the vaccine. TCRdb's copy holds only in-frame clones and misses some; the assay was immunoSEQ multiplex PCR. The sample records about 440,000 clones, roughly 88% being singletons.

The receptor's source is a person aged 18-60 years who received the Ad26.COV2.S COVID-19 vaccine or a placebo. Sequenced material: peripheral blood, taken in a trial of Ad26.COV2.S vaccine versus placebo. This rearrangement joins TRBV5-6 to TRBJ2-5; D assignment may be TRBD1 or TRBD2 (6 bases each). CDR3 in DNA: TGTGCCAGCAGCTTGGCTAGCGCTTCAGGGGCCCAGTACTTC. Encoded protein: CASSLASASGAQYF.